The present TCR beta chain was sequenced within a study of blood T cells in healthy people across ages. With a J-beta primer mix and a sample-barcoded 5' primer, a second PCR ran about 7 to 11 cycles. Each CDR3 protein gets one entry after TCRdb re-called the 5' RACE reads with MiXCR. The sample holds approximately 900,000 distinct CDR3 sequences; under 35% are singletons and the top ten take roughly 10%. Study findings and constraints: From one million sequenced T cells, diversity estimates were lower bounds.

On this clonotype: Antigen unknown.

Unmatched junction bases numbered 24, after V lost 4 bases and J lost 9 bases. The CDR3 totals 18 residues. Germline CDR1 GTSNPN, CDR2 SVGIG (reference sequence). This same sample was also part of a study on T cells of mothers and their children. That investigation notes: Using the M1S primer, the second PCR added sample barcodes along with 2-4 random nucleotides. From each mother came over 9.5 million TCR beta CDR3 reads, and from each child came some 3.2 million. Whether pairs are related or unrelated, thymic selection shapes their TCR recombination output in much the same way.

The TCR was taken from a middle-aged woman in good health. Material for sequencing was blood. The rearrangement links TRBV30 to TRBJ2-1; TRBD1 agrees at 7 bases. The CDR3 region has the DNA TGTGCCTGGACCCCCGGGACAGCCATTAAAAGGGTTGTGGCTGAGCAGTTCTTC. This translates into CAWTPGTAIKRVVAEQFF.